The rows below give T cell receptor beta chains drawn from one sample of a study of cytomegalovirus exposure and HLA in healthy donors. Using immunoSEQ multiplex PCR, the repertoire was profiled, and TCRdb retains in-frame clones only, with some absent. The sample records about 150,000 clones, about 71% being singletons. Sequencing was done on a sample of PBMCs. The receptors stem from a woman aged 60-70 years in good health and CMV-seropositive. Both conserved end residues are part of each CDR3.

J	V	length	CDR3
TRBJ1-2	TRBV7-9	15	CASSRDRGLDYGYTF
TRBJ2-1	TRBV19	15	CASSPLPGSYNEQFF
TRBJ1-4	TRBV29-1	18	CSVGTGQAFKSANEKLFF
TRBJ2-1	TRBV29-1	19	CSVVGGGERFQRFYNEQFF
TRBJ1-2	TRBV4-2	13	CASSQEGGASYTF
TRBJ2-7	TRBV28	14	CASSLYRGLYEQYF
TRBJ2-3	TRBV5-1	14	CASSSGGGTDTQYF
TRBJ2-3	TRBV6-5	12	CASSSTGSTQYF
TRBJ1-5	TRBV7-4	15	CASSHRQGWNQPQHF
TRBJ2-3	TRBV18	13	CASSQGKGDTQYF
TRBJ2-5	TRBV27	13	CASSFYAQETQYF
TRBJ2-2	TRBV5-1	15	CASSLDAANTGELFF
TRBJ2-5	TRBV4-2	14	CASSQDLAEKTQYF
TRBJ1-4	TRBV9	17	CASSVGRQGATNEKLFF
TRBJ1-1	TRBV19	13	CATSLRGNTEAFF
TRBJ1-2	TRBV2	13	CASSLTGNYGYTF
TRBJ2-3	TRBV9	14	CASSALERADTQYF
TRBJ2-2	TRBV23-1	15	CASSQRVLDTGELFF
TRBJ1-2	TRBV25-1	12	CASRTGTYGYTF
TRBJ2-7	TRBV5-1	15	CASSPRGGGSYEQYF
TRBJ2-1	TRBV19	16	CASRPGSGFPGNEQFF
TRBJ2-2	TRBV18	14	CASSPPKNTGELFF
TRBJ1-4	TRBV6-1	15	CASSSFRTGNEKLFF
TRBJ2-3	TRBV6-5	16	CASSSSGTGSPDTQYF
TRBJ2-2	TRBV10-3	13	CAIRTGGTGELFF
TRBJ1-2	TRBV7-2	14	CASSWDRGNYGYTF
TRBJ2-7	TRBV5-1	12	CASSFSGGEQYF
TRBJ2-7	TRBV6-5	13	CASSQGQSYEQYF
TRBJ2-2	TRBV5-1	18	CASSPRGTGGRDTGELFF
TRBJ2-1	TRBV2	12	CASSERGDSQFF
TRBJ1-2	TRBV30	14	CAWSPDRGAYGYTF
TRBJ2-3	TRBV28	12	CASKGGTDTQYF
TRBJ2-7	TRBV6-5	13	CASSLPGTYEQYF
TRBJ1-2	TRBV7-2	13	CASSVRTAGFHTF
TRBJ2-5	TRBV9	14	CASSVSSGGETQYF
TRBJ1-2	TRBV18	13	CASSDTVIYGYTF
TRBJ1-1	TRBV6-1	13	CASSKGANTEAFF
TRBJ1-5	TRBV25-1	15	CASSQGGASNQPQHF
TRBJ2-1	TRBV25-1	14	CASSFSSPGNEQFF
TRBJ1-1	TRBV4-2	18	CASSQENGARLANTEAFF
TRBJ2-2	TRBV4-1	15	CASSQRGTDTGELFF
TRBJ1-5	TRBV6-5	15	CASTTPRRGNQPQHF
TRBJ2-5	TRBV18	16	CASSPPAARPWETQYF
TRBJ1-4	TRBV7-9	13	CASSRGGEEKLFF
TRBJ1-1	TRBV11-3	15	CASSPGQGKGTEAFF
TRBJ2-1	TRBV10-1	15	CASSEAGTGGDEQFF
TRBJ1-2	TRBV28	13	CASRRQGGDGYTF
TRBJ2-6	TRBV28	18	CASSSVSGRNSGANVLTF
TRBJ1-1	TRBV6-5	14	CASSFGGSNTEAFF
TRBJ1-1	TRBV9	16	CASSRFATGANTEAFF
TRBJ2-6	TRBV28	16	CASSLLTVSGANVLTF
TRBJ1-2	TRBV28	12	CASSQVDYGYTF
TRBJ1-5	TRBV5-6	15	CASSLQGQFNQPQHF
TRBJ1-2	TRBV18	16	CASSPTNRGRDYGYTF
TRBJ1-5	TRBV6-1	12	CASSSLNQPQHF
TRBJ2-7	TRBV7-2	15	CASSLASAGGKEQYF